Listed below are T cell receptor beta chains from one sample, sequenced in a study of T cells in localized non-small cell lung cancer. Sequencing was performed with immunoSEQ multiplex PCR; in TCRdb, only in-frame clones are kept and a portion is missing. The profile shows some 82,000 clones, 60% to 85% of them singletons. The source material was PBMCs, sampled before any cancer treatment. These receptors all come from a man between 40 and 70 years old with stage II squamous cell lung carcinoma. CDR3s include the opening cysteine and the closing phenylalanine or tryptophan. A D gene is named only where the DNA matches it firmly. Clone size is given for some rows only: seen once, a few or many times, or a class if the clone is expanded.

cdr3_nt	cdr3_aa	j_call	clone_size	v_call	d_call
TGTGCCTGGAAGGGCAGGGTTAAGGAAAAACTGTTTTTT	CAWKGRVKEKLFF	TRBJ1-4	-	TRBV30	-
TGTGCCAGCCACCCGGGGGGGGCCGGCAGAAACACCATATATTTT	CASHPGGAGRNTIYF	TRBJ1-3	-	TRBV28	-
TGCAGCGTTTTAGCCCAGGAGGCTTTCTTT	CSVLAQEAFF	TRBJ1-1	-	TRBV29-1	-
TGTGCCAGTAGTTTTCCGGGACAGAGAGGCGATACGCAGTATTTT	CASSFPGQRGDTQYF	TRBJ2-3	-	TRBV19	TRBD1
TGTGCCAGCTCACTGGGCGATAGCAATCAGCCCCAGCATTTT	CASSLGDSNQPQHF	TRBJ1-5	few	TRBV18	-
TGTGCCAGCAGCCAGGCCAGGGGGGGCAACATTCAGTACTTC	CASSQARGGNIQYF	TRBJ2-4	-	TRBV4-2	-
TGTGCCAGCAGGGGTGACATGATTGGAATGAACACTGAAGCTTTCTTT	CASRGDMIGMNTEAFF	TRBJ1-1	few	TRBV28	-
TGTGCCAGCAGCTTGGACAGGGCTAATTCACCCCTCCACTTT	CASSLDRANSPLHF	TRBJ1-6	once	TRBV11-1	TRBD1
TGTGCCAGCAGTCACACAGGGACTGAAGCTTTCTTT	CASSHTGTEAFF	TRBJ1-1	-	TRBV27	-
TGCGCCAGCAGCCAAGTGGCCCCGAATTCACCCCTCCACTTT	CASSQVAPNSPLHF	TRBJ1-6	-	TRBV4-1	-
TGTGCCAGCAGCAACAGGGGGCAGGGCACTGAAGCTTTCTTT	CASSNRGQGTEAFF	TRBJ1-1	few	TRBV9	TRBD1
TGTGCCAGCAGCGCACGTAGAGGATCTAATGAAAAACTGTTTTTT	CASSARRGSNEKLFF	TRBJ1-4	-	TRBV11-1	-
TGTGCCAGCAGCTTGGAAATGGGCTCTGGGGCCAACGTCCTGACTTTC	CASSLEMGSGANVLTF	TRBJ2-6	-	TRBV5-6	-
TGTGCCAGCAAGGGACGGTGGGAACCCCAGCATTTT	CASKGRWEPQHF	TRBJ1-5	-	TRBV6-6	-
TGTGCCAGCACCCTGGGACAGGGTGGGTCACCCCTCCACTTT	CASTLGQGGSPLHF	TRBJ1-6	-	TRBV6-1	TRBD1
TGTGCCAGCAGCGGACTCGGGACATTCGGCAAAAACATTCAGTACTTC	CASSGLGTFGKNIQYF	TRBJ2-4	-	TRBV9	-
TGTGCCAGCAGTTTACAGCCCCAATCTGGGCAGTACTTC	CASSLQPQSGQYF	TRBJ2-7	-	TRBV27	-
TGCGCCAGCAGCCAAGATCTCCGGACCCGTTACGGGGAGCTGTTTTTT	CASSQDLRTRYGELFF	TRBJ2-2	-	TRBV4-1	-
TGTGCCAGCAGCTTGGGGGGTGGTAGCGGGACTAACTCCTACAATGAGCAGTTCTTC	CASSLGGGSGTNSYNEQFF	TRBJ2-1	once	TRBV5-4	TRBD2
TGCGCCAGCAGTTCCAGGGCCTTAGGGTTTACTGAAGCTTTCTTT	CASSSRALGFTEAFF	TRBJ1-1	-	TRBV10-2	-
TGCAGCGTTGTAGGCCAGGGAGTGGGAAACACCATATATTTT	CSVVGQGVGNTIYF	TRBJ1-3	-	TRBV29-1	-
TGCAGCGTCGGGGACACGCGGAACTATGGCTACACCTTC	CSVGDTRNYGYTF	TRBJ1-2	few	TRBV29-1	-
TGTGCCAGCAGTCTTACTCGGGACAGGCGAAGCTCCTATAATTCACCCCTCCACTTT	CASSLTRDRRSSYNSPLHF	TRBJ1-6	-	TRBV27	TRBD1
TGTGCCAGCAGTTTCGGGGTTGAGCAGTACTTC	CASSFGVEQYF	TRBJ2-7	few	TRBV6-5	-
TGTGCCAGCAGTCTCGGGACAGCTGATGGCTACACCTTC	CASSLGTADGYTF	TRBJ1-2	-	TRBV28	TRBD1
TGCGCCAGCAGCCCGGACGGTCTCCAAGAGACCCAGTACTTC	CASSPDGLQETQYF	TRBJ2-5	-	TRBV5-1	-
TGTGCCAGCAGCCCCTCCCCCCTAGCAGGGTCCTACGAGCAGTACTTC	CASSPSPLAGSYEQYF	TRBJ2-7	-	TRBV7-2	-
TGTGCCATCAGAGAACGGGCTTCCTCCTACGAGCAGTACTTC	CAIRERASSYEQYF	TRBJ2-7	-	TRBV10-3	-
TGTGCCAGCCGAAACGGACAGAACACTGAAGCTTTCTTT	CASRNGQNTEAFF	TRBJ1-1	once	TRBV18	-
TGTGCCAGCAGTCCTCTGGGCGAGCAGTACTTC	CASSPLGEQYF	TRBJ2-7	-	TRBV28	-
TGTGCCAGCAGCCCTTGGCCCCGACAGGGTGGCTACGAGCAGTACTTC	CASSPWPRQGGYEQYF	TRBJ2-7	-	TRBV11-2	TRBD1
TGTGCCTGGAGTGTACTTGGGGGTAACTATGGCTACACCTTC	CAWSVLGGNYGYTF	TRBJ1-2	-	TRBV30	-
TGTGCCAGCTCATCCGTAGCCAGGGGAAGCACTGAAGCTTTCTTT	CASSSVARGSTEAFF	TRBJ1-1	-	TRBV18	-
TGTGCCAGCAGCTTACAGGGAGGCGGCTACACCTTC	CASSLQGGGYTF	TRBJ1-2	-	TRBV11-2	-
TGTGCCAGCTCACCCGACTACGAGCAGTACTTC	CASSPDYEQYF	TRBJ2-7	-	TRBV18	-
TGTGCCAGCAGCTTAGGACAGTACCAAGAGACCCAGTACTTC	CASSLGQYQETQYF	TRBJ2-5	-	TRBV11-2	-
TGTGCCAGCAGCCCTCTTGGGACAGCCAATAATTCACCCCTCCACTTT	CASSPLGTANNSPLHF	TRBJ1-6	-	TRBV4-2	TRBD1
TGTGCCAGCCAGGACTCACCCCGGGGGACCGGGGAGCTGTTTTTT	CASQDSPRGTGELFF	TRBJ2-2	-	TRBV27	-
TGTGCCAGTAGTATTGGTGGGGATTCACCCCTCCACTTT	CASSIGGDSPLHF	TRBJ1-6	few	TRBV19	-
TGTGCCAGCAGCCCACTAGACAGGGCCATGAACACTGAAGCTTTCTTT	CASSPLDRAMNTEAFF	TRBJ1-1	-	TRBV5-8	TRBD1
TGCGCCAGCAGCCAAACCACAGGTTACGAGCAGTTCTTC	CASSQTTGYEQFF	TRBJ2-1	-	TRBV4-3	-
TGTGCCAGCAGCCCCCAGTACGACTATGGCTACACCTTC	CASSPQYDYGYTF	TRBJ1-2	-	TRBV7-2	-